This TCR beta chain appears in the sequencing data of a study of cytomegalovirus exposure and HLA in healthy donors. Whole-study findings and limits: Researchers left out some V segments, among them TRBV6-2 and TRBV6-3, as indistinguishable. Some TCR beta chains (164 of them) were listed as cytomegalovirus-associated. Presence/absence analysis assumed near-uniform sequencing depth across donors.

The V gene's germline CDR1 is LGHNA and CDR2 YNFKEQ. The CDR3 length is 16 residues. The V and J ends lost 0 bases and 4 bases, in that order; junction bases with no gene match: 5. In the case of this clone: Its specificity is not known.

The CMV serostatus of this donor was not recorded. Vbeta (60) and Jbeta (13) primers were used in the PCR. This table comes from immunoSEQ multiplex PCR, and its TCRdb copy is limited to in-frame clones, with some not included. There are more than 110,000 clones in the sample; approximately 73% occur only once, and roughly an eighth lies in the top ten. The source is a human donor in good health. The chain couples TRBV4-2 to TRBJ2-2, with 7 bases aligning to TRBD1. Sequenced: PBMCs. DNA for the CDR3: TGTGCCAGCAGCCAAGACCTGACAGGGACCACCGGGGAGCTGTTTTTT. Its protein product is CASSQDLTGTTGELFF.